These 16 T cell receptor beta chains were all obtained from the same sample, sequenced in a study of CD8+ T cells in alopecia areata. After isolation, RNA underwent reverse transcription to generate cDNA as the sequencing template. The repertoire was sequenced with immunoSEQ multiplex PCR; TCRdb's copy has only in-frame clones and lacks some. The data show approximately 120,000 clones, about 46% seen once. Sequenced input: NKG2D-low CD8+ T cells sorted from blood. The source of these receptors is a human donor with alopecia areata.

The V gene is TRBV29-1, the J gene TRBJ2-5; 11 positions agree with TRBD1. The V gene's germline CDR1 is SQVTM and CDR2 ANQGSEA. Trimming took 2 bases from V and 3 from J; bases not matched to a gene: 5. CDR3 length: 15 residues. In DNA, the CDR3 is TGCAGCGTTGAACGGGACAGGGGGGGTGAAGAGACCCAGTACTTC. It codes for CSVERDRGGEETQYF.

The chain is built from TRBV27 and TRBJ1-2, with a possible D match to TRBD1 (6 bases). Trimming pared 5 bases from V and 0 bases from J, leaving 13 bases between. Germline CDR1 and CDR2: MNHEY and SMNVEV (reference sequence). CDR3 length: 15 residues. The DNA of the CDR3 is TGTGCCAGCAGTGTCAGGGGAGTCTCTAACTATGGCTACACCTTC. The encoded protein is CASSVRGVSNYGYTF.

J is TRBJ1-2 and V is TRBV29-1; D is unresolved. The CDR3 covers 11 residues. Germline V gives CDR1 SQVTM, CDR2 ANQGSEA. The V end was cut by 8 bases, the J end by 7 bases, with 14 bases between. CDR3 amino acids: CSHYTGLGYTF. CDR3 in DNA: TGCAGCCATTATACCGGGCTTGGCTACACCTTC.

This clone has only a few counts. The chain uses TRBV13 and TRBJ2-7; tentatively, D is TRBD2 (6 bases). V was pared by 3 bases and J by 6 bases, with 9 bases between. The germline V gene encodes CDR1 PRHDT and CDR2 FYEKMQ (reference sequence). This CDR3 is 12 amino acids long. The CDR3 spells CASSLGRGEQYF. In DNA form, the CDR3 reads TGTGCCAGCAGCTTGGGGCGGGGCGAGCAGTACTTC.

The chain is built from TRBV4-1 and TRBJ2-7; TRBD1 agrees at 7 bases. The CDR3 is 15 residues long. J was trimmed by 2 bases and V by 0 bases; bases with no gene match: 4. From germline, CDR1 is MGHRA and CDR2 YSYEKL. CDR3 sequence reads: CASSQEWQGAYEQYF. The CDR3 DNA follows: TGCGCCAGCAGCCAAGAATGGCAGGGGGCCTACGAGCAGTACTTC.

CDR3 nucleotide sequence: TGCAGCGTTGAACTCATGGCTCCTGGGGTAGCCAAAAACATTCAGTACTTC. This sequence encodes CSVELMAPGVAKNIQYF. The chain uses TRBV29-1 and TRBJ2-4; D gene unclear. CDR1 is SQVTM, CDR2 ANQGSEA, per germline. CDR3 length: 17 amino acids. With 2 bases removed from V and 0 bases from J, the gap between germline ends came to 17 bases.

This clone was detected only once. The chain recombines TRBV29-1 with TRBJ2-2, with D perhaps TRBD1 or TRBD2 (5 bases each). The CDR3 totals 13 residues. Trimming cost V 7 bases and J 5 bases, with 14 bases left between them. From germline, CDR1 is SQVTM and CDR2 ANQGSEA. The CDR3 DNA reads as TGCAGCGCTAGAACAGGACTGACCGGGGAGCTGTTTTTT. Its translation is CSARTGLTGELFF.

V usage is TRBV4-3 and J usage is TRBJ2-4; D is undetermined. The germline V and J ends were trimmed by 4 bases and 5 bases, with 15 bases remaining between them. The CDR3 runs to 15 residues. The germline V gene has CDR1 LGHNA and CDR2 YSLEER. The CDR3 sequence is CASSPPLDLQNIQYF. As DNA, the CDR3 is TGCGCCAGCAGCCCCCCCCTAGATCTTCAAAACATTCAGTACTTC.

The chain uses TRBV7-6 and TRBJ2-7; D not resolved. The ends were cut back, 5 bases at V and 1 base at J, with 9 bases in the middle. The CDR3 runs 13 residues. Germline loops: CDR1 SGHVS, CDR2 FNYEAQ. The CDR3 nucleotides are TGTGCCAGCAGCGGAGAGGCTTCCTACGAGCAGTACTTC. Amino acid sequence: CASSGEASYEQYF.

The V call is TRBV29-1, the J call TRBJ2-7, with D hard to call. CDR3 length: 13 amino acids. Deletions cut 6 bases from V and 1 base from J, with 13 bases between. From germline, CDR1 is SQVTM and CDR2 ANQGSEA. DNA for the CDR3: TGCAGCGTCCCAGGATTTAGTTCCTACGAGCAGTACTTC. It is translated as CSVPGFSSYEQYF.

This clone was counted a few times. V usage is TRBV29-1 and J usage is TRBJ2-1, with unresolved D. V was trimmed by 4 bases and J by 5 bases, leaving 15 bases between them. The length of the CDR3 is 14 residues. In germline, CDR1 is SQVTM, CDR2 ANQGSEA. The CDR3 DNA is TGCAGCGTTGTCCAGCCGGTAAAAAACAATGAGCAGTTCTTC. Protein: CSVVQPVKNNEQFF.

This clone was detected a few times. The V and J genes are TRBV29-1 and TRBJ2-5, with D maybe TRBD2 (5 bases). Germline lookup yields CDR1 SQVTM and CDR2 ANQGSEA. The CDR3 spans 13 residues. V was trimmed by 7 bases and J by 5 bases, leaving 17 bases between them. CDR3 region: CSAPAGSGETQYF. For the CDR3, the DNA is TGCAGCGCCCCCGCTGGGTCGGGGGAGACCCAGTACTTC.

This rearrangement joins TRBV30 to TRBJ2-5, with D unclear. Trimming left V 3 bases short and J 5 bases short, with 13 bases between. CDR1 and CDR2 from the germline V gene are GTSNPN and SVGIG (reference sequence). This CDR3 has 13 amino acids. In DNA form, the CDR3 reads TGTGCCTGGAGCCAGCGTTCGTGGGAGACCCAGTACTTC. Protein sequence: CAWSQRSWETQYF.

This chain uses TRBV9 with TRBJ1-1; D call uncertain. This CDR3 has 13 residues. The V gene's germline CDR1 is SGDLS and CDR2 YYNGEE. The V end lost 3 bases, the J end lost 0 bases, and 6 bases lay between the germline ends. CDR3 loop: CASSEDLNTEAFF. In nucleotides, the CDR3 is TGTGCCAGCAGCGAGGACCTGAACACTGAAGCTTTCTTT.

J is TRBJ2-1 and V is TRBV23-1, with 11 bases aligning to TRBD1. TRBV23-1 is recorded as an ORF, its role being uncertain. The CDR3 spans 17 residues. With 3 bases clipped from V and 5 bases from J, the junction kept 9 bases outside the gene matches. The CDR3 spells CASSHISPGQGDNEQFF. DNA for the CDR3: TGCGCCAGCAGTCACATATCCCCGGGACAGGGGGACAATGAGCAGTTCTTC.

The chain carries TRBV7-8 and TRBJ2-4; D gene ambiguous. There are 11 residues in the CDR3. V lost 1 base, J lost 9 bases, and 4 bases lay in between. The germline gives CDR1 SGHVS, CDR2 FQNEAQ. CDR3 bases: TGTGCCAGCAGCTTAGGGGGCATTCAGTACTTC. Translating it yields CASSLGGIQYF. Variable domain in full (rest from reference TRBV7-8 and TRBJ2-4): GAGVSQSPRYKVAKRGQDVALRCDPISGHVSLFWYQQALGQGPEFLTYFQNEAQLDKSGLPSDRFFAERPEGSVSTLKIQRTQQEDSAVYLCASSLGGIQYFGAGTRLSVL.